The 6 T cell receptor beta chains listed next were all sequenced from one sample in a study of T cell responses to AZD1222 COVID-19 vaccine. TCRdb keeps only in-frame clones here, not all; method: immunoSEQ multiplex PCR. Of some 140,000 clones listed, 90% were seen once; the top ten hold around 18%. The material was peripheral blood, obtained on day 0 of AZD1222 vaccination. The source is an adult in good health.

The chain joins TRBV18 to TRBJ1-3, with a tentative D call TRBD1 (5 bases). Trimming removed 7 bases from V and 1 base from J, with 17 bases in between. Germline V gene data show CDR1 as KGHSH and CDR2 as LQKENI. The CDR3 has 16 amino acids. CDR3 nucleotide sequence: TGTGCCAGCTTTTCCAACCAGGGCCATTCTGGAAACACCATATATTTT. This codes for CASFSNQGHSGNTIYF.

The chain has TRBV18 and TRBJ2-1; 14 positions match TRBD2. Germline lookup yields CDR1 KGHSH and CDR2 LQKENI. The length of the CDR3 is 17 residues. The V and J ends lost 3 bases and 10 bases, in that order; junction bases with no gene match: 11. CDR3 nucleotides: TGTGCCAGCTCACCGTCAGGACTAGCGGGGGGTAGGAGAGAGCAGTTCTTC. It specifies CASSPSGLAGGRREQFF.

The CDR3 sequence: CASSPRSQGEQPQHF. The CDR3 bases are TGTGCCAGCTCACCACGATCTCAGGGGGAACAGCCCCAGCATTTT. This chain links TRBV18 with TRBJ1-5; the match to TRBD1 covers 7 bases. This CDR3 is built from 15 residues. In germline, CDR1 is KGHSH, CDR2 LQKENI. The J segment lost 7 bases and the V segment lost 1 base, leaving 7 bases of the junction unmatched.

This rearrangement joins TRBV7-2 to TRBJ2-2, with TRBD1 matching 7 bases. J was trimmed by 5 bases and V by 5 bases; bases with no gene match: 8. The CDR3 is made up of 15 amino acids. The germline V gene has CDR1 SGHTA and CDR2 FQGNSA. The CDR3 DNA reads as TGTGCCAGCAGCGTCGGACAGGTTGGGACCGGGGAGCTGTTTTTT. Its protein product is CASSVGQVGTGELFF. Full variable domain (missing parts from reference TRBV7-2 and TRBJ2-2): GAGVSQSPSNKVTEKGKDVELRCDPISGHTALYWYRQSLGQGLEFLIYFQGNSAPDKSGLPSDRFSAERTGGSVSTLTIQRTQQEDSAVYLCASSVGQVGTGELFFGEGSRLTVL.

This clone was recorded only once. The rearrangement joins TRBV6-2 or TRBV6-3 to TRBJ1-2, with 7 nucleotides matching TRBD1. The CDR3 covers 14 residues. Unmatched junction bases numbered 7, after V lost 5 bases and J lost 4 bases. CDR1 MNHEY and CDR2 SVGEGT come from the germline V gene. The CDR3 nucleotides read TGTGCCAGCAGTCGACAGGGACCTGCCTATGGCTACACCTTC. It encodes CASSRQGPAYGYTF.

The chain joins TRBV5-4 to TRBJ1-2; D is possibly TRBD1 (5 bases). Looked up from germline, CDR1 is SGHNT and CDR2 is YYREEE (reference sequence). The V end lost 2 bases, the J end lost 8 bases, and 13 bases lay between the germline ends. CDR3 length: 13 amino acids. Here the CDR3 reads CASSFTGVGGYTF. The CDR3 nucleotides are TGTGCCAGCAGCTTTACAGGAGTGGGCGGCTACACCTTC.